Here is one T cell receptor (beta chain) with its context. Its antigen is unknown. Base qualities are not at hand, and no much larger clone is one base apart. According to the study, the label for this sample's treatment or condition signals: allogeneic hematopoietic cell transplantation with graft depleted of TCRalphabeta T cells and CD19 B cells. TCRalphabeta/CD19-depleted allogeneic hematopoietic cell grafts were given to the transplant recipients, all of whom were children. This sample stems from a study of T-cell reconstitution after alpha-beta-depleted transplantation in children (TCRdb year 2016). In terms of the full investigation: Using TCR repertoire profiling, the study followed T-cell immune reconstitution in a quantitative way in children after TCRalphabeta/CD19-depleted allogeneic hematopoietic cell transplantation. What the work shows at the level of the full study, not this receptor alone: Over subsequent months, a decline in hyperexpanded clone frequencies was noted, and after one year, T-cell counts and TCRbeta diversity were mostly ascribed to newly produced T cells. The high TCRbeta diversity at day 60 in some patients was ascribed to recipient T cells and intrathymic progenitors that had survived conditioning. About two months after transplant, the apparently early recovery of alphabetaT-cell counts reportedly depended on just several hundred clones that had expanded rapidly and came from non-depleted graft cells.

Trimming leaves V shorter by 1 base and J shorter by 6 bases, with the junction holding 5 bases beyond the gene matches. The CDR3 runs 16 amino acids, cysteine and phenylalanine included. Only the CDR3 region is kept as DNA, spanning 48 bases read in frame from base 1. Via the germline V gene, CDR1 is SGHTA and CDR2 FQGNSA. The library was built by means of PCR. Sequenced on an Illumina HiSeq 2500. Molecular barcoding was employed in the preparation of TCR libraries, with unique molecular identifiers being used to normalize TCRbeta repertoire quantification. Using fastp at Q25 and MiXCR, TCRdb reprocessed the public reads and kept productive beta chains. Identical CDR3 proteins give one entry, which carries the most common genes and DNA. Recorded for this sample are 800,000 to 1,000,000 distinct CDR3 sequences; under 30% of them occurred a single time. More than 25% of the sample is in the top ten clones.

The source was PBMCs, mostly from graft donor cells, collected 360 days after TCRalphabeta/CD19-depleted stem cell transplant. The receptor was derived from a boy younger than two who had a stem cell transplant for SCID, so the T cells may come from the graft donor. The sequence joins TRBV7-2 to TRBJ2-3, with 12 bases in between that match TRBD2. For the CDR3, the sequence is CASSLVLAGGSDTQYF. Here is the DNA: TGTGCCAGCAGCTTAGTACTAGCGGGGGGTTCGGATACGCAGTATTTT.